This T cell receptor (beta chain) was retrieved from a study of cytomegalovirus exposure and HLA in healthy donors. The study, taken as a whole, reports: There were 150 or so TCR beta chains listed as cytomegalovirus-associated.

Germline CDR1 is SGHAT and CDR2 is FQNNGV. This CDR3 region has 14 residues. Trimming removed 1 base at V and 4 bases at J, with 11 bases between. Worth noting for this clone: What it binds is unknown.

Data came from immunoSEQ multiplex PCR; TCRdb stores just in-frame clones and leaves some out. The data hold 150,000 to 200,000 clones, with around 96% observed a single time. The sequence was collected from a woman under 30 in good health and CMV-seronegative. The sequencing input was PBMCs. This rearrangement joins TRBV11-2 to TRBJ2-7; D gene uncertain. CDR3 sequence: CASSLGGRLYEQYF. DNA of the CDR3: TGTGCCAGCAGCTTAGGAGGAAGGTTGTACGAGCAGTACTTC.